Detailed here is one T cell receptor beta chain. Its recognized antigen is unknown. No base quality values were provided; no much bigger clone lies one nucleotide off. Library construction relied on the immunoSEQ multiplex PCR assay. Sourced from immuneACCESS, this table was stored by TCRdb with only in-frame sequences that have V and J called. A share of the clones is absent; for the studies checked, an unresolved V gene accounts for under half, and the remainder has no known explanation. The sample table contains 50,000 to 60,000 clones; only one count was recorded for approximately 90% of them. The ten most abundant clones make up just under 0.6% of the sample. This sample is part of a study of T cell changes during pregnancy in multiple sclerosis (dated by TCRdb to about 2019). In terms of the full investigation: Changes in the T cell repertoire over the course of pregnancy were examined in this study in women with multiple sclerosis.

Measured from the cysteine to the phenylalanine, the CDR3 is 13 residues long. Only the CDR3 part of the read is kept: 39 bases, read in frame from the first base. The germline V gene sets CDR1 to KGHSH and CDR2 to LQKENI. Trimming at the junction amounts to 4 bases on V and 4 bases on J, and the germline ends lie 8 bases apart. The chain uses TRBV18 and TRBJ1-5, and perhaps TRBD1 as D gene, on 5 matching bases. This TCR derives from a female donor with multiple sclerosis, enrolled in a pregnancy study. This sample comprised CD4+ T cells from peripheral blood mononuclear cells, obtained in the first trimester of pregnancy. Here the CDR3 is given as CASSQDRNQPQHF. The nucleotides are TGTGCCAGCTCACAAGACAGAAATCAGCCCCAGCATTTT.